A single count supports the clone carrying this T cell receptor beta chain. Germline is not matched at one junction end, which may reflect a read error. Profiled with immunoSEQ multiplex PCR; TCRdb holds only in-frame clones, not every one. The sample carries approximately 110,000 clones, 80% recorded once. The source of the sample is a study of blood T cell repertoires in COVID-19. Sample: peripheral blood. The receptor was derived from a human donor in a cohort sampled during active or convalescent COVID-19.

The CDR3 sequence: CASSRGLVGVDF. DNA for the CDR3: TGTGCCAGCAGCAGGGGACTAGTAGGTGTAGACTTC. The gene calls are TRBV28 and TRBJ2-5; 8 bases align to TRBD2. The CDR3 contains 12 residues. The germline gives CDR1 MDHEN, CDR2 SYDVKM.